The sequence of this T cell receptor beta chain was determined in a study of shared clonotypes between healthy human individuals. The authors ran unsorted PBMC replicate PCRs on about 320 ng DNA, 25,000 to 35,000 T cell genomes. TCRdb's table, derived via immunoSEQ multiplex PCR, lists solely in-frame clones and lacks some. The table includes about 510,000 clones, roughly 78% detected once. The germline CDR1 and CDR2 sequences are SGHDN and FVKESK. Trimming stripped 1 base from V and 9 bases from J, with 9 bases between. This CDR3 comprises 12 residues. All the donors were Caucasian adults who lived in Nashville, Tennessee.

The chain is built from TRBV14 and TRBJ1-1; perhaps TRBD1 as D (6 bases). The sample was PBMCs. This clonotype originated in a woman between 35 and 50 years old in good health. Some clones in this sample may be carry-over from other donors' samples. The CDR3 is CASSQVGGKAFF. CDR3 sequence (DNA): TGTGCCAGCAGCCAAGTTGGGGGCAAAGCTTTCTTT.